The next 31 T cell receptor beta chains were all read from a single sample in a study of blood T cell repertoires in COVID-19. Only in-frame clones appear in the TCRdb table, and some are missing; sequencing was by immunoSEQ multiplex PCR. The data contain about 190,000 clones, roughly 81% of them singletons. Sequenced material: peripheral blood. These TCRs come from an elderly woman with acute or convalescent COVID-19.

The genes are TRBV30 and TRBJ2-2; 8 bases fit TRBD2. Germline-derived CDR1 and CDR2 are GTSNPN and SVGIG (reference sequence). The junction had 18 bases not matched to a gene; V was cut back by 4 bases and J by 5 bases. The CDR3 loop spans 18 amino acids. CDR3 in amino acids: CAWTLRGAAGVRTGELFF. The CDR3 region has the DNA TGTGCCTGGACTCTACGGGGAGCAGCGGGAGTTAGGACCGGGGAGCTGTTTTTT.

This clone was found once. The J gene is TRBJ2-7, the V gene TRBV27, with D unresolved. V gave up 5 bases and J gave up 3 bases, with 20 bases separating them. Germline CDR1 is MNHEY and CDR2 is SMNVEV (reference sequence). The CDR3 has 16 residues. CDR3 bases: TGTGCCAGCAGTGTCCTTCCGGCCCCAACGGGCTACGAGCAGTACTTC. Its protein is CASSVLPAPTGYEQYF.

The J gene is TRBJ2-1, the V gene TRBV12-3 or TRBV12-4; D is unclear. Trimming left V 6 bases short and J 6 bases short, with 6 bases between. The CDR3 contains 11 residues. CDR3 amino acids: CASSGFNEQFF. In DNA form, the CDR3 reads TGTGCCAGCAGCGGGTTCAATGAGCAGTTCTTC.

The rearrangement links TRBV4-1 to TRBJ2-2; 12 bases line up with TRBD2. Germline CDR1 and CDR2: MGHRA and YSYEKL. V dropped 0 bases and J dropped 5; count of bases not matched to a gene: 4. The CDR3 extends over 17 amino acids. The CDR3 DNA reads TGCGCCAGCAGCCAAGATCTAGCGGGAGGGCCGACCGGGGAGCTGTTTTTT. Translation: CASSQDLAGGPTGELFF.

This clone was recorded only once. This chain connects TRBV9 to TRBJ2-1; perhaps TRBD1 as D (6 bases). The ends were cut back, 0 bases at V and 2 bases at J, with 12 bases in the middle. The CDR3 runs 16 residues. CDR1 and CDR2 from the germline V gene are SGDLS and YYNGEE. The CDR3 sequence is CASSVVGATAYNEQFF. The CDR3 DNA sequence: TGTGCCAGCAGCGTAGTGGGGGCTACCGCCTACAATGAGCAGTTCTTC. The full variable domain, in which reference TRBV9 and TRBJ2-1 provide the parts outside the CDR3, is DSGVTQTPKHLITATGQRVTLRCSPRSGDLSVYWYQQSLDQGLQFLIQYYNGEERAKGNILERFSAQQFPDLHSELNLSSLELGDSALYFCASSVVGATAYNEQFFGPGTRLTVL.

V is TRBV14 and J is TRBJ1-6, with TRBD1 as a possible D gene (6 bases). Germline lookup yields CDR1 SGHDN and CDR2 FVKESK. This CDR3 has 14 amino acids. V gave up 1 base and J gave up 9 bases, with 10 bases separating them. The CDR3 sequence: CASSQVGGVSPLHF. The CDR3, as DNA: TGTGCCAGCAGCCAAGTTGGGGGCGTTTCACCCCTCCACTTT.

On this clone: The sample holds other DNA sequences that translate to the same CDR3. V gene TRBV7-2 combines with J gene TRBJ1-1, with D possibly matching TRBD1 (6 bases). The germline V gene has CDR1 SGHTA and CDR2 FQGNSA. V lost 2 bases and J 0 bases, leaving 7 bases between the germline ends. The length of the CDR3 is 14 residues. As DNA, the CDR3 is TGTGCCAGCAGCTTAACAGGGATGAACACTGAAGCTTTCTTT. This sequence encodes CASSLTGMNTEAFF.

In DNA, the CDR3 is TGTGCCAGCAGTTTATGGCAGGGGCTTGGCTATGGCTACACCTTC. Translation gives CASSLWQGLGYGYTF. This chain connects TRBV28 to TRBJ1-2; D may be TRBD1 (6 bases). Trimming took 0 bases from V and 4 from J, leaving 12 bases between them. The germline V gene has CDR1 MDHEN and CDR2 SYDVKM. The CDR3 length is 15 residues.

The CDR3 loop is CASSRDRRGDQPQHF. CDR3 nucleotide sequence: TGTGCCAGCAGTCGGGACAGGCGAGGCGATCAGCCCCAGCATTTT. J is TRBJ1-5 and V is TRBV6-2 or TRBV6-3; TRBD1 matches 8 bases. V was clipped by 5 bases and J by 5 bases; unmatched bases: 8. This CDR3 has 15 residues. Germline assignment: CDR1 MNHEY and CDR2 SVGEGT.

V is TRBV7-2 and J is TRBJ2-7; maybe TRBD1 (6 bases). Between the trimmed V and J ends, which lost 2 bases and 7 bases, there was a span of 15 bases. The CDR3 extends over 14 amino acids. Germline CDR1 is SGHTA and CDR2 is FQGNSA. The CDR3 loop is CASSLTRDNWEQYF. CDR3 DNA sequence: TGTGCCAGCAGCTTAACCCGGGACAACTGGGAGCAGTACTTC.

About this clone itself: Additional DNA sequences in this sample encode the identical CDR3. The chain carries TRBV18 and TRBJ2-1, with TRBD2 matching 7 bases. The V gene's germline CDR1 is KGHSH and CDR2 LQKENI. The CDR3 loop spans 15 amino acids. Trimming removed 3 bases from V and 0 bases from J; junction bases left unmatched: 2. The CDR3 region is CASSPRTSSYNEQFF. CDR3 bases: TGTGCCAGCTCACCGAGGACTAGCTCCTACAATGAGCAGTTCTTC.

V is TRBV6-2 or TRBV6-3 and J is TRBJ1-1, with D possibly being TRBD1 (6 bases). There are 14 residues in the CDR3. Trimming removed 2 bases at V and 3 bases at J, with 10 bases between. Germline V gene sequence: CDR1 MNHEY, CDR2 SVGEGT. The CDR3 DNA follows: TGTGCCAGCAGTTACGAGGGACAAGACACTGAAGCTTTCTTT. Protein sequence: CASSYEGQDTEAFF.

The chain carries TRBV15 and TRBJ1-4, with 9 bases fitting TRBD1. Germline lookup yields CDR1 LNHNV and CDR2 YYDKDF (reference sequence). This CDR3 has 15 amino acids. Germline trimming cut 3 bases from V and 6 bases from J; bases unmatched to any gene: 5. DNA of the CDR3: TGTGCCACCAGCAGGGTGACAGGGGGATATGAAAAACTGTTTTTT. Protein product: CATSRVTGGYEKLFF.

The chain couples TRBV7-9 to TRBJ2-5; D uncertain. Per germline, CDR1 SEHNR and CDR2 FQNEAQ (reference sequence). Trimming removed 5 bases at V and 0 bases at J, with 10 bases between. This CDR3 comprises 14 residues. The CDR3 sequence: CASSQRLDQETQYF. DNA of the CDR3: TGTGCCAGCAGCCAACGACTGGACCAAGAGACCCAGTACTTC.

The chain has TRBV18 and TRBJ1-2; D not certain. The CDR3 runs to 13 residues. Germline CDR1 KGHSH, CDR2 LQKENI. Trimming took off 2 bases at V and 4 bases at J, with 8 bases between the two ends. CDR3 sequence: CASSPGDPYGYTF. Written as DNA, the CDR3 is TGTGCCAGCTCACCAGGAGACCCCTATGGCTACACCTTC.

The rearrangement links TRBV28 to TRBJ2-3, with 8 nucleotides matching TRBD2. The J segment lost 6 bases and the V segment lost 5 bases, leaving 7 bases of the junction unmatched. The CDR3 length is 14 residues. CDR1 and CDR2 (germline): MDHEN, SYDVKM. DNA of the CDR3: TGTGCCAGCAGTCCACGGGAGGGCGGGGATACGCAGTATTTT. The encoded protein is CASSPREGGDTQYF.

The chain uses TRBV15 and TRBJ2-5, with 9 bases identical to TRBD2. CDR1 LNHNV and CDR2 YYDKDF come from the germline V gene (reference sequence). Unmatched junction bases numbered 7, after V lost 1 base and J lost 4 bases. There are 16 residues in the CDR3. The CDR3 DNA reads as TGTGCCACCAGCAGAGTGAAGGGCGGGAGGGCAGAGACCCAGTACTTC. Residues: CATSRVKGGRAETQYF.

The CDR3 loop is CASSYGSGSYGYTF. The CDR3 DNA sequence: TGTGCCAGCAGTTACGGGTCGGGGAGCTATGGCTACACCTTC. The chain employs TRBV6-5 and TRBJ1-2; D ambiguous. The CDR3 runs to 14 residues. CDR1 is MNHEY and CDR2 is SVGAGI in the germline V gene. V gave up 2 bases and J gave up 4 bases, with 11 bases separating them.

The gene calls are TRBV28 and TRBJ2-7; perhaps TRBD2 as D (5 bases). Per the germline V gene, CDR1 is MDHEN and CDR2 is SYDVKM. CDR3 length: 13 residues. Trimming removed 7 bases from V and 0 bases from J, with 10 bases in between. The CDR3 coding sequence is TGTGCCAGCACCACCCGGGGCTCCTACGAGCAGTACTTC. This gives the protein CASTTRGSYEQYF.

Concerning this clone: Germline and junction disagree at one end, which may indicate a read error. This chain links TRBV6-5 with TRBJ2-7; D perhaps matches TRBD1 (6 bases). The CDR3 sequence is 16 residues long. Germline values: CDR1 MNHEY, CDR2 SVGAGI. In DNA form, the CDR3 reads TGTGCCAGCAGTTATGAGCAGCTGGACAGTTCCGGGCAGTTGTCCTTC. Protein: CASSYEQLDSSGQLSF.

The V gene is TRBV10-3, the J gene TRBJ2-7; 11 bases align to TRBD1. Germline trimming cut 4 bases from V and 7 bases from J; bases unmatched to any gene: 18. Germline V gives CDR1 ENHRY, CDR2 SYGVKD. CDR3 size: 18 residues. The CDR3 loop is CAISVSGQGGPRSGEQYF. CDR3 in DNA: TGTGCCATCAGTGTATCGGGACAGGGGGGCCCAAGGTCGGGTGAGCAGTACTTC.

The DNA of the CDR3 is TGTGCCAGCAGTTTGTCGGCCTACGAGCAGTACTTC. Translated, it gives CASSLSAYEQYF. The chain couples TRBV6-2 or TRBV6-3 to TRBJ2-7; no reliable D call. The CDR3 is 12 amino acids. V was shortened by 4 bases and J by 2 bases, with 6 bases between the two germline ends. CDR1 is MNHEY, CDR2 SVGEGT, per germline.

Only a few counts were recorded for this clone. The chain carries TRBV24-1 and TRBJ1-5, with TRBD1 as a possible D gene (6 bases). The germline V and J ends were trimmed by 3 bases and 7 bases, with 15 bases remaining between them. This CDR3 contains 15 residues. CDR1 is KGHDR and CDR2 is SFDVKD in the germline V gene. CDR3 bases: TGTGCCACCAGTGATCCAACAGGGCCCGGGCAGCCCCAGCATTTT. Translation: CATSDPTGPGQPQHF.

V usage is TRBV2 and J usage is TRBJ2-7; 7 positions agree with TRBD1. The CDR3 extends over 16 amino acids. Per germline, CDR1 SNHLY and CDR2 FYNNEI. After removal of 4 bases from V and 2 bases from J, the junction contained 11 bases not matched to a gene. The CDR3 loop reads CASSGGPGQSAYEQYF. The CDR3 DNA sequence: TGTGCCAGCAGTGGGGGGCCGGGACAGTCGGCCTACGAGCAGTACTTC.

V gene TRBV3-1 (or the pseudogene TRBV3-2) combines with J gene TRBJ2-3; 10 nucleotides align to TRBD2. Germline V gene data show CDR1 as LGHDT and CDR2 as YNNKEL (reference sequence). The CDR3 spans 17 residues. The ends lost 0 bases at V and 0 bases at J; junction bases unmatched: 3. The CDR3 sequence is CASSQDLSGRSTDTQYF. CDR3 DNA: TGTGCCAGCAGCCAAGACCTTAGCGGGAGGAGCACAGATACGCAGTATTTT.

This sequence joins TRBV5-1 and TRBJ2-7; weak D call: TRBD1 (5 bases). CDR1 is SGHRS, CDR2 YFSETQ, per germline. The CDR3 runs to 15 residues. The V gene lost 0 bases and the J gene lost 6 bases, with 16 bases spanning the gap. The CDR3 DNA reads TGCGCCAGCAGCTTGGCTTACGATCAGGGTTTCGAGCAGTACTTC. Amino acids: CASSLAYDQGFEQYF.

The chain recombines TRBV2 with TRBJ2-1, with TRBD2 matching over 9 bases. The CDR3 has 14 amino acids. V trimming: 4 bases; J trimming: 8 bases; junction bases outside the gene matches: 6. CDR1 and CDR2 from the germline V gene are SNHLY and FYNNEI. This chain's CDR3 is CASSGREGDHEQFF. CDR3 in DNA: TGTGCCAGCAGTGGGCGGGAGGGCGACCATGAGCAGTTCTTC.

The DNA for the CDR3 is TGTGCCAGCAGTACCTACCTTGGAAACACCATATATTTT. Translating gives CASSTYLGNTIYF. V usage is TRBV6-6 and J usage is TRBJ1-3, with unresolved D. The CDR3 has 13 residues. Germline CDR1 reads MNHNY; CDR2 reads SVGAGI (reference sequence). The V end lost 5 bases, the J end lost 3 bases, and 8 bases lay between the germline ends.

CDR3 loop: CASGGSGRIPTDEQFF. In nucleotides, the CDR3 is TGTGCCAGCGGTGGAAGCGGGAGGATCCCGACCGATGAGCAGTTCTTC. The rearrangement links TRBV6-1 to TRBJ2-1, with 9 bases matching TRBD2. Trimming at V came to 8 bases and at J to 8 bases, leaving 16 bases not matched to a gene. CDR3 length equals 16 residues. CDR1 is MNHNS and CDR2 is SASEGT in the germline V gene.

V gene TRBV5-1 combines with J gene TRBJ2-3; tentative D call: TRBD2 (5 bases). Looked up from germline, CDR1 is SGHRS and CDR2 is YFSETQ. With 0 bases removed from V and 6 bases from J, the gap between germline ends came to 8 bases. The CDR3 spans 13 residues. The CDR3 loop is CASSLAEADTQYF. The CDR3 nucleotides read TGCGCCAGCAGCTTGGCGGAGGCGGATACGCAGTATTTT.

In this sample, this clone turned up a few times. The chain links TRBV5-4 to TRBJ1-4; D uncertain. V dropped 4 bases and J dropped 3 bases, with 13 bases sitting between them. CDR3 length equals 15 residues. The germline CDR1 and CDR2 sequences are SGHNT and YYREEE (reference sequence). In nucleotides, the CDR3 is TGTGCCAGCAGCGAAGCGGGAGTACCTAATGAAAAACTGTTTTTT. It codes for CASSEAGVPNEKLFF.